Here is one T cell receptor (beta chain) with its context. Sequencing was performed with immunoSEQ multiplex PCR; in TCRdb, only in-frame clones are kept and a portion is missing. The table lists about 47,000 clones, around 65% of them singletons. This entry comes from a study of blood T cell repertoires in COVID-19. The CDR3 contains 14 residues. Germline CDR1 reads LNHDA; CDR2 reads SQIVND (reference sequence). Germline trimming cut 6 bases from V and 6 bases from J; bases unmatched to any gene: 7. The V and J genes are TRBV19 and TRBJ1-5; 8 nucleotides line up with TRBD1. This clonotype was obtained from a woman in her sixties or seventies with acute or convalescent COVID-19. Source material: peripheral blood. As DNA, the CDR3 is TGTGCCAGTAGCAATGACAGGGGCGGTCAGCCCCAGCATTTT. This gives the protein CASSNDRGGQPQHF.